This T cell receptor (beta chain) was profiled in a study of blood T cell repertoires in COVID-19 (dated by TCRdb to 2018 to 2021). Notes on the research overall: Collaborator samples came from the United States, Italy and Spain and covered acute and convalescent phases of COVID-19. Deeply sampled blood TCRbeta repertoires from subjects exposed to, actively infected with, or recovered from COVID-19 were included in the dataset. The samples were drawn from the first 160 participants of the ongoing ImmuneRACE study and from over 950 subjects provided by 6 global collaborators. The repertoires were made available in a free public database intended to serve as a resource for research on the immune response to SARS-CoV-2. Nearly every sample came with metadata listing a de-identified subject ID, COVID-19 status, age in years and sex. The material from the prospective study consisted of cDNA or gDNA derived from T cells, B-cell-depleted T cells, or PBMCs. Where HLA class I and class II types were available, the types were taken from metadata supplied by the sample provider, not from assay-based typing. Overall results and qualifications from the work: The quantity of clinical and demographic metadata differed by source and by participant and was supplied without curation.

In the prospective study, participants were roughly 18 to 95 years old, resided in 24 geographic areas of the United States, and were enrolled through a virtual design. In the prospective study, participants were assigned to cohorts based on the clinical history participants reported in a screening survey and a study questionnaire. Recovered participants in ImmuneRACE Cohort 3 were defined by two consecutive negative NP/OP PCR tests, clearance by a healthcare professional, or resolution of symptoms. In the prospective study, mobile phlebotomists collected whole blood, serum and a nasopharyngeal or oropharyngeal swab from each participant. Additional blood draws and questionnaires over an approximately two-month period could optionally be provided by prospective study participants. Blood samples from the prospective study were shipped frozen or at room temperature prior to DNA extraction. The CDR3 numbers 15 residues from cysteine through phenylalanine. Only CDR3 DNA remains: 45 bases, in frame from the first base. Reading the germline V gene gives CDR1 MDHEN and CDR2 SYDVKM. Clipping removes 4 bases from V and 2 bases from J, with 7 as the unmatched junction base count.

On this clone itself: The specificity of this receptor is unknown. No per-base quality is available; no much larger clone lies one base away.

TCRbeta CDR3 regions were amplified from genomic DNA by means of the immunoSEQ Assay, a bias-controlled multiplex PCR. In the source study's methods: Within the assay, amplification of reference gene primers was used to estimate how many nucleated cells each sample contained. To quantify the absolute abundance of each unique TCRbeta CDR3 rearrangement, sequence reads were collapsed and filtered. For each sample, productive Simpson clonality was calculated as the square root of Simpson's diversity index over productive rearrangements. Imported from immuneACCESS, the table was reduced by TCRdb to in-frame sequences with V and J called. These copies leave out some clones; in studies compared against another copy, an unresolved V gene accounts for under half, and the cause of the remainder is not known. That table supplies the V and J calls and clone size; D and trimming were determined from the DNA. This sample gives around 300,000 clones in total; 80% to 90% of them show up just once. About 5% of the sample comes from the top ten.

The source of this sequence is a man in his thirties or forties who had recovered from COVID-19. The specimen sequenced was PBMCs or T cells enriched from blood (not recorded which). The rearranged segments are TRBV28 and TRBJ2-7, with TRBD1 matching 8 junction bases. The DNA reads TGTGCCAGCAGTTCGGACAGGGAGCCACCCTACGAGCAGTACTTC. This translates into CASSSDREPPYEQYF.